One sample yielded the 31 T cell receptor beta chains listed below, sequenced in a study of shared clonotypes between healthy human individuals. The protocol was immunoSEQ multiplex PCR, while the TCRdb copy is restricted to in-frame clones and leaves out a portion. Altogether some 510,000 clones are present, roughly 78% being singletons, with the ten largest covering 10% to 15%. Specimen: PBMCs. The source of these receptors is a woman aged 40-49 years in good health. Some clones in this sample may be carry-over from other donors' samples.

The V gene is TRBV4-1, the J gene TRBJ2-2; weak D call: TRBD2 (6 bases). Germline CDR1 is MGHRA and CDR2 is YSYEKL. The CDR3 covers 16 residues. V dropped 0 bases and J dropped 4 bases, with 12 bases sitting between them. CDR3 region: CASSQDGGAITGELFF. DNA of the CDR3: TGCGCCAGCAGCCAAGATGGAGGGGCCATCACCGGGGAGCTGTTTTTT.

V and J are TRBV4-2 and TRBJ2-5, with D perhaps matching TRBD1 (7 bases). Germline CDR1 LGHNA, CDR2 YNFKEQ. The CDR3 is 14 residues long. Deletions cut 3 bases from V and 2 bases from J, with 10 bases between. The CDR3 loop is CASSQRDRQETQYF. The CDR3 nucleotides are TGTGCCAGCAGCCAGCGGGACAGACAAGAGACCCAGTACTTC.

This sequence joins TRBV18 and TRBJ2-2, with D perhaps matching TRBD2 (6 bases). Germline CDR1 reads KGHSH; CDR2 reads LQKENI. This CDR3 region has 15 residues. Trimming cost V 3 bases and J 7 bases, with 15 bases left between them. CDR3 nucleotides: TGTGCCAGCTCACCGATAGGGAGGAGTGGCGGGGAGCTGTTTTTT. Amino acids: CASSPIGRSGGELFF. Drawing the rest from reference TRBV18 and TRBJ2-2, the complete variable domain is NAGVMQNPRHLVRRRGQEARLRCSPMKGHSHVYWYRQLPEEGLKFMVYLQKENIIDESGMPKERFSAEFPKEGPSILRIQQVVRGDSAAYFCASSPIGRSGGELFFGEGSRLTVL.

The J gene is TRBJ1-4, the V gene TRBV7-9; D is uncertain. Trimming took off 5 bases at V and 0 bases at J, with 10 bases between the two ends. CDR1 is SEHNR and CDR2 is FQNEAQ in the germline V gene (reference sequence). This CDR3 is 15 amino acids long. The CDR3 DNA sequence: TGTGCCAGCAGCCGGCAGATGTCAACTAATGAAAAACTGTTTTTT. It translates to CASSRQMSTNEKLFF.

The V gene is TRBV18, the J gene TRBJ2-7; 10 bases line up with TRBD2. This CDR3 comprises 14 residues. The V and J ends lost 2 bases and 4 bases, in that order; junction bases with no gene match: 2. Germline V gene data show CDR1 as KGHSH and CDR2 as LQKENI. Written as DNA, the CDR3 is TGTGCCAGCTCACCAGCTAGCGGGAGATACGAGCAGTACTTC. The encoded protein is CASSPASGRYEQYF.

This chain uses TRBV18 with TRBJ2-7; either TRBD1 or TRBD2 may fit D (5 bases each). Germline loops: CDR1 KGHSH, CDR2 LQKENI. The germline V and J ends were trimmed by 6 bases and 3 bases, with 21 bases remaining between them. The CDR3 has 16 residues. For the CDR3, the DNA is TGTGCCAGCTCGCCGGGAACAGGATCGGCGGGCTACGAGCAGTACTTC. Amino acid sequence: CASSPGTGSAGYEQYF.

The chain combines TRBV6-5 with TRBJ2-2, with 7 bases aligning to TRBD2. J gave up 5 bases and V 7 bases, and 4 bases lay outside the gene matches. CDR3 length: 13 residues. Germline V gene data show CDR1 as MNHEY and CDR2 as SVGAGI. This CDR3 reads CASTPGGTGELFF. CDR3 nucleotide sequence: TGTGCCAGCACCCCGGGGGGAACCGGGGAGCTGTTTTTT.

This clone was seen a few times. This CDR3 reads CSVEAGGTSGYNEQFF. The CDR3, as DNA: TGCAGCGTTGAAGCGGGGGGGACTAGCGGTTACAATGAGCAGTTCTTC. V gene TRBV29-1 combines with J gene TRBJ2-1, with 11 nucleotides matching TRBD2. J was trimmed by 4 bases and V by 1 base; bases with no gene match: 6. CDR1 and CDR2 (germline): SQVTM, ANQGSEA. The CDR3 spans 16 residues.

This chain connects TRBV2 to TRBJ2-7, with a tentative D call TRBD1 (6 bases). Trimming took off 5 bases at V and 6 bases at J, with 23 bases between the two ends. CDR3 length equals 16 residues. CDR1 and CDR2 (germline): SNHLY, FYNNEI. The CDR3 region has the DNA TGTGCCAGCAGTCCCTACAGGGCGGCCCAGGGTACCGAGCAGTACTTC. It is translated as CASSPYRAAQGTEQYF.

The chain couples TRBV21-1 to TRBJ2-7; TRBD1, the D gene given by the table, was not confirmed from the DNA. TRBV21-1 is termed a pseudogene. This CDR3 has 14 residues. The CDR3 spells CASDKGTGTYEQYF. The DNA of the CDR3 is TGTGCCAGCGATAAAGGGACAGGGACCTACGAGCAGTACTTC.

The genes are TRBV6-1 and TRBJ1-4; D gene ambiguous. Trimming left V 2 bases short and J 8 bases short, with 12 bases between. In germline, CDR1 is MNHNS, CDR2 SASEGT. This CDR3 has 14 amino acids. This CDR3 is CASSEMGLREKLFF. CDR3 nucleotide sequence: TGTGCCAGCAGTGAAATGGGTTTACGGGAAAAACTGTTTTTT.

This clone appeared a few times. The chain uses TRBV4-2 and TRBJ1-1; D is undetermined. Trimming cost V 0 bases and J 5 bases, with 16 bases left between them. The CDR3 sequence is 16 residues long. The germline V gene has CDR1 LGHNA and CDR2 YNFKEQ. The CDR3 protein is CASSQEISSSETEAFF. Here the CDR3 DNA reads TGTGCCAGCAGCCAAGAGATAAGCAGTTCTGAGACTGAAGCTTTCTTT.

CDR3 DNA: TGTGCCAGCAGTCGCAGGGTGTCCCCAACCCTTTACGAGCAGTACTTC. It translates to CASSRRVSPTLYEQYF. The V and J genes are TRBV27 and TRBJ2-7, with D perhaps TRBD1 (5 bases). Germline loops: CDR1 MNHEY, CDR2 SMNVEV (reference sequence). This CDR3 spans 16 amino acids. V was clipped by 5 bases and J by 4 bases, with 21 bases between them.

The chain is built from TRBV5-1 and TRBJ2-1, with 7 bases matching TRBD2. CDR1 is SGHRS, CDR2 YFSETQ, per germline. The CDR3 is 15 amino acids. Trimming removed 4 bases from V and 1 base from J; junction bases left unmatched: 5. The CDR3 loop is CASSPREESYNEQFF. In nucleotides, the CDR3 is TGCGCCAGCAGCCCACGGGAGGAATCCTACAATGAGCAGTTCTTC.

The chain combines TRBV5-5 with TRBJ2-7, with 11 bases identical to TRBD1. The CDR3 has 16 residues. Losses at the gene ends were 3 bases for V and 1 base for J; bases not matched to a gene: 6. The germline CDR1 and CDR2 sequences are SGHKS and YYEKEE (reference sequence). CDR3 in amino acids: CASSSHRDRGSYEQYF. The CDR3 nucleotides read TGTGCCAGCAGCTCCCACCGGGACAGGGGGTCCTACGAGCAGTACTTC.

Concerning this clone itself: A read error is the likely source, as a far larger clone sits one nucleotide away. Since no conserved phenylalanine or tryptophan closes the CDR3, a read error is the likely cause. The genes are TRBV7-2 and TRBJ2-7, with D possibly being TRBD1 or TRBD2 (6 bases each). Trimming stripped 5 bases from V and 6 bases from J, with 11 bases between. CDR1 is SGHTA and CDR2 is FQGNSA in the germline V gene. The CDR3 spans 12 residues. The chain's CDR3 is CASSHGGGEQYL. Here the CDR3 DNA reads TGTGCCAGCAGCCACGGGGGCGGCGAGCAGTACCTC.

The V and J genes are TRBV5-1 and TRBJ2-1; 10 bases map to TRBD2. The V gene end was trimmed by 7 bases and the J gene end by 5 bases; junction bases not matched to a gene: 6. The germline V gene encodes CDR1 SGHRS and CDR2 YFSETQ. This CDR3 has 14 amino acids. CDR3 protein: CASGPSGSHNEQFF. The CDR3 coding sequence is TGCGCCAGCGGACCTAGCGGGAGTCACAATGAGCAGTTCTTC. Looking up the rest from reference TRBV5-1 and TRBJ2-1 gives the full variable domain: KAGVTQTPRYLIKTRGQQVTLSCSPISGHRSVSWYQQTPGQGLQFLFEYFSETQRNKGNFPGRFSGRQFSNSRSEMNVSTLELGDSALYLCASGPSGSHNEQFFGPGTRLTVL.

This clone was found once. The gene calls are TRBV25-1 and TRBJ2-1; possible D gene TRBD1, 6 bases. Germline CDR1 MGHDK, CDR2 SYGVNS. The CDR3 runs 13 residues. Trimming pared 4 bases from V and 4 bases from J, leaving 8 bases between. Written as DNA, the CDR3 is TGTGCCAGCAGTGGCACAGGGTACAATGAGCAGTTCTTC. The encoded protein is CASSGTGYNEQFF.

The chain carries TRBV6-6 and TRBJ2-1; D is undetermined. The CDR3 runs 16 residues. The V gene's germline CDR1 is MNHNY and CDR2 SVGAGI (reference sequence). V lost 8 bases and J lost 1, with 18 bases in between. The CDR3 DNA is TGTGCCAGCCAAGATTTGGGTTTTGGGTCCTACAATGAGCAGTTCTTC. Its translation: CASQDLGFGSYNEQFF.

The rearrangement joins TRBV6-5 to TRBJ1-2, with TRBD1 matching over 8 bases. CDR1 and CDR2 from the germline V gene are MNHEY and SVGAGI. This CDR3 comprises 13 residues. The junction had 7 bases not matched to a gene; V was cut back by 5 bases and J by 8 bases. The CDR3 coding sequence is TGTGCCAGCAGTCCCAGGGACAGGCGGGGCTACACCTTC. Amino acid sequence: CASSPRDRRGYTF.

This clone was counted only a few times. The V and J genes are TRBV20-1 and TRBJ2-7; no definite D call. The length of the CDR3 is 11 residues. V was trimmed by 4 bases and J by 4 bases, leaving 8 bases between them. Germline CDR1 and CDR2: DFQATT and SNEGSKA (reference sequence). DNA for the CDR3: TGCAGTGCTAAGGGAATTTACGAGCAGTACTTC. Translating gives CSAKGIYEQYF.

The gene calls are TRBV5-4 and TRBJ2-7; D is perhaps TRBD1 or TRBD2 (6 bases each). Germline CDR1 reads SGHNT; CDR2 reads YYREEE (reference sequence). This CDR3 contains 15 residues. V lost 1 base and J 2 bases, leaving 13 bases between the germline ends. CDR3 sequence: CASSLLGGRPYEQYF. DNA for the CDR3: TGTGCCAGCAGCTTGTTGGGGGGCCGACCCTACGAGCAGTACTTC.

This clone has a single count. The V gene is TRBV11-2, the J gene TRBJ2-1; possible D gene TRBD2, 6 bases. Germline V CDR1 and CDR2: SGHAT, FQNNGV. The V end was cut by 1 base, the J end by 1 base, with 8 bases between. The length of the CDR3 is 15 residues. The CDR3: CASSLAGESYNEQFF. As DNA, the CDR3 is TGTGCCAGCAGCTTAGCGGGAGAGTCCTACAATGAGCAGTTCTTC.

The chain is built from TRBV28 and TRBJ2-7, with 7 bases fitting TRBD2. With 2 bases clipped from V and 3 bases from J, the junction kept 13 bases outside the gene matches. The CDR3 sequence is 17 residues long. Germline lookup yields CDR1 MDHEN and CDR2 SYDVKM. The DNA for the CDR3 is TGTGCCAGCAGTTTACCTGTCGGGTCTAGCGGAAACTACGAGCAGTACTTC. Its translation: CASSLPVGSSGNYEQYF.

Of note for this clone: Different DNA sequences within this sample yield the same CDR3. The chain uses TRBV9 and TRBJ1-4, with TRBD1 matching over 10 bases. This CDR3 has 14 residues. Losses at the gene ends were 3 bases for V and 7 bases for J; bases not matched to a gene: 3. Germline V gene data show CDR1 as SGDLS and CDR2 as YYNGEE. CDR3 coding DNA: TGTGCCAGCAGCGCAGGACAGGGGGGTGAAAAACTGTTTTTT. Amino acid sequence: CASSAGQGGEKLFF.

V is TRBV5-1 and J is TRBJ1-6, with 8 bases lining up with TRBD1. J was trimmed by 8 bases and V by 0 bases; bases with no gene match: 4. The germline gives CDR1 SGHRS, CDR2 YFSETQ. CDR3 length: 15 amino acids. DNA of the CDR3: TGCGCCAGCAGCTTGGTGCGACAGGGGTATTCACCCCTCCACTTT. Translated: CASSLVRQGYSPLHF.

This clone came up a few times. The chain carries TRBV18 and TRBJ2-2; D is possibly TRBD2 (6 bases). Germline CDR1 KGHSH, CDR2 LQKENI. CDR3 size: 15 residues. V lost 3 bases to trimming and J lost 3 bases, with 11 bases between them. The CDR3 DNA reads as TGTGCCAGCTCACCGGGGGGAATCGACACCGGGGAGCTGTTTTTT. It translates to CASSPGGIDTGELFF.

This clone was recorded at least ten times. This sequence joins TRBV11-2 and TRBJ1-2, with D possibly matching TRBD1 (5 bases). The CDR3 has 18 amino acids. With 4 bases removed from V and 0 bases from J, the gap between germline ends came to 21 bases. In germline, CDR1 is SGHAT, CDR2 FQNNGV. CDR3 DNA: TGTGCCAGCAGCTCCTACCGGGACCCGGCCCGGGCTAACTATGGCTACACCTTC. It encodes CASSSYRDPARANYGYTF.

In the case of this clone: This sequence may be a read error, since a much larger clone differs from it by one base. The rearrangement joins TRBV7-8 to TRBJ2-7; D unresolved. The V end lost 6 bases, the J end lost 2 bases, and 5 bases lay between the germline ends. This CDR3 has 11 residues. Germline CDR1 is SGHVS and CDR2 is FQNEAQ. The CDR3 DNA sequence: TGTGCCAGCAGTGACGCCTACGAGCAGTACTTC. The encoded protein is CASSDAYEQYF.

This chain joins TRBV18 and TRBJ2-7, with D uncertain. The germline V and J ends were trimmed by 3 bases and 6 bases, with 9 bases remaining between them. Germline CDR1 reads KGHSH; CDR2 reads LQKENI. The CDR3 sequence is 12 residues long. In nucleotides, the CDR3 is TGTGCCAGCTCACCCCTTTCCGCCGAGCAGTACTTC. The encoded protein is CASSPLSAEQYF.

The chain recombines TRBV7-9 with TRBJ2-1, with TRBD2 matching 7 bases. In germline, CDR1 is SEHNR, CDR2 FQNEAQ (reference sequence). The CDR3 contains 14 residues. V was clipped by 5 bases and J by 7 bases; unmatched bases: 8. CDR3 amino acids: CASSRAGDRNEQFF. The CDR3 DNA is TGTGCCAGCAGCCGCGCGGGAGACCGAAATGAGCAGTTCTTC. Together with reference TRBV7-9 and TRBJ2-1, the CDR3 gives the full variable domain: DTGVSQNPRHKITKRGQNVTFRCDPISEHNRLYWYRQTLGQGPEFLTYFQNEAQLEKSRLLSDRFSAERPKGSFSTLEIQRTEQGDSAMYLCASSRAGDRNEQFFGPGTRLTVL.